This record looks at one TCR beta chain sequence and its context. Antigen: not known. This record belongs to a study of cytomegalovirus exposure and HLA in healthy donors. Study-level background: A later analysis reported the same platform for the 120 validation repertoires and the 666 first-cohort repertoires.

The CDR3 loop spans 14 amino acids. Between the trimmed V and J ends, which lost 0 bases and 10 bases, there was a span of 11 bases. Germline assignment: CDR1 SGHTS and CDR2 YDEGEE. Here immunoSEQ multiplex PCR was the method, and the copy in TCRdb shows in-frame clones only, minus some. This sample yields 250,000 to 400,000 clones, of which about nine tenths are seen a single time; roughly 1.1% belongs to the top ten. General study results and limits: There were some public TCRs occurring in many donors, but most TCR sequences were rare. According to a later analysis, TCR clusters from the first cohort tended to co-occur in the approximately 120 validation repertoires. A classifier reportedly called cytomegalovirus status with high sensitivity and specificity.

Sequences were obtained from PBMCs. The chain employs TRBV5-8 and TRBJ1-6; TRBD1 is a possible D gene (5 bases). The sequence came from a woman younger than 45 in good health and CMV-seropositive. The CDR3 nucleotides read TGTGCCAGCAGCTTGGGGGCAGGGACCTCACCCCTCCACTTT. Protein product: CASSLGAGTSPLHF. The variable domain in full, with the rest retrieved from reference TRBV5-8 and TRBJ1-6, is EAGVTQSPTHLIKTRGQQATLRCSPISGHTSVYWYQQALGLGLQFLLWYDEGEERNRGNFPPRFSGRQFPNYSSELNVNALELEDSALYLCASSLGAGTSPLHFGNGTRLTVT.